One and the same sample provided the 12 T cell receptor beta chains below, sequenced in a study of technical replicates of blood from several donors. Generated by immunoSEQ multiplex PCR, the TCRdb table keeps only in-frame clones and is missing some. In the table there are around 79,000 clones, roughly 92% of which are singletons. The sequenced material came from T cells isolated from PBMCs. These receptors came from a human donor in good health.

This clone was seen once. This sequence joins TRBV9 and TRBJ2-3; tentatively, D is TRBD2 (5 bases). Looked up from germline, CDR1 is SGDLS and CDR2 is YYNGEE. With 4 bases removed from V and 5 bases from J, the gap between germline ends came to 17 bases. There are 15 residues in the CDR3. The CDR3, as DNA: TGTGCCAGCAGCCTAAGCGGAAAGACGGGAGATACGCAGTATTTT. Translation: CASSLSGKTGDTQYF.

The chain combines TRBV5-4 with TRBJ2-7; a possible D gene is TRBD2 (7 bases). This CDR3 region has 14 residues. V shed 9 bases and J shed 2 bases, with 18 bases lying between them. Germline-derived CDR1 and CDR2 are SGHNT and YYREEE (reference sequence). As DNA, the CDR3 is TGTGCCACCTGGGGAGGGGGGCCCCCCTACGAGCAGTACTTC. Translation: CATWGGGPPYEQYF.

The gene calls are TRBV27 and TRBJ1-1; D not resolved. Germline loops: CDR1 MNHEY, CDR2 SMNVEV (reference sequence). CDR3 length: 13 amino acids. V shed 3 bases and J shed 1 base, with 6 bases lying between them. The DNA for the CDR3 is TGTGCCAGCAGTTTTGAGGGGAACACTGAAGCTTTCTTT. Translation gives CASSFEGNTEAFF.

This chain connects TRBV19 to TRBJ1-5; possible D gene TRBD1, 5 bases. Germline V gene lookup returns CDR1 LNHDA and CDR2 SQIVND (reference sequence). The CDR3 totals 16 residues. Trimming took off 1 base at V and 4 bases at J, with 14 bases between the two ends. The CDR3 nucleotides read TGTGCCAGTAGTATAGGGGGGGGAGTCGGGAATCAGCCCCAGCATTTT. Amino acid sequence: CASSIGGGVGNQPQHF. Full variable domain (remainder filled in from reference TRBV19 and TRBJ1-5): DGGITQSPKYLFRKEGQNVTLSCEQNLNHDAMYWYRQDPGQGLRLIYYSQIVNDFQKGDIAEGYSVSREKKESFPLTVTSAQKNPTAFYLCASSIGGGVGNQPQHFGDGTRLSIL.

This rearrangement joins TRBV5-1 to TRBJ2-1, with 8 bases matching TRBD2. V was clipped by 4 bases and J by 5 bases; unmatched bases: 14. This CDR3 region has 17 residues. Germline assignment: CDR1 SGHRS and CDR2 YFSETQ. The CDR3 loop is CASSLSGTSRANNEQFF. CDR3 in DNA: TGCGCCAGCAGCCTGAGCGGGACTAGTAGGGCAAACAATGAGCAGTTCTTC.

The genes are TRBV19 and TRBJ1-2; 7 nucleotides match TRBD1. This CDR3 spans 16 amino acids. The trim removed 3 bases at V and 2 bases at J, leaving 9 bases unmatched. The germline V gene has CDR1 LNHDA and CDR2 SQIVND (reference sequence). The CDR3 region is CASSINPSRGNYGYTF. DNA for the CDR3: TGTGCCAGTAGTATTAACCCCTCCAGGGGGAACTATGGCTACACCTTC. The variable domain in full, with the rest retrieved from reference TRBV19 and TRBJ1-2, is DGGITQSPKYLFRKEGQNVTLSCEQNLNHDAMYWYRQDPGQGLRLIYYSQIVNDFQKGDIAEGYSVSREKKESFPLTVTSAQKNPTAFYLCASSINPSRGNYGYTFGSGTRLTVV.

V gene TRBV28 combines with J gene TRBJ2-7; 10 positions match TRBD1. The ends lost 5 bases at V and 3 bases at J; junction bases unmatched: 4. The CDR3 sequence is 14 residues long. The V gene's germline CDR1 is MDHEN and CDR2 SYDVKM. The CDR3 DNA sequence: TGTGCCAGCAGTGCGGACAGGGGGGTCTACGAGCAGTACTTC. Its translation: CASSADRGVYEQYF.

The gene calls are TRBV6-1 and TRBJ2-2; D gene uncertain. In germline, CDR1 is MNHNS, CDR2 SASEGT. The CDR3 is 13 residues long. V was clipped by 3 bases and J by 3 bases, with 5 bases between them. In DNA form, the CDR3 reads TGTGCCAGCAGTGACATAGACACCGGGGAGCTGTTTTTT. Encoded protein: CASSDIDTGELFF.

This clone came up once. The chain has TRBV7-9 and TRBJ2-5; the match to TRBD2 covers 8 bases. This CDR3 is 16 amino acids long. Looked up from germline, CDR1 is SEHNR and CDR2 is FQNEAQ (reference sequence). Trimming at V came to 3 bases and at J to 0 bases, leaving 6 bases not matched to a gene. The CDR3 DNA sequence: TGTGCCAGCAGCTTGAGCGGGAGAGGTAACCAAGAGACCCAGTACTTC. As protein: CASSLSGRGNQETQYF.

The genes are TRBV5-1 and TRBJ2-5; D possibly corresponds to TRBD1 (6 bases). V lost 1 base, J lost 4 bases, and 20 bases lay in between. The CDR3 loop spans 17 amino acids. Germline assignment: CDR1 SGHRS and CDR2 YFSETQ. CDR3 loop: CASSLSLPTGVGETQYF. CDR3 in DNA: TGCGCCAGCAGCTTGAGCCTCCCGACAGGAGTCGGAGAGACCCAGTACTTC.

The chain couples TRBV25-1 to TRBJ1-4; D is perhaps TRBD1 (5 bases). The CDR3 length is 15 residues. Germline V lookup: CDR1 MGHDK, CDR2 SYGVNS. V gave up 3 bases and J gave up 8 bases, with 16 bases separating them. In nucleotides, the CDR3 is TGTGCCAGCAGTGACCCCTCAGGGAATTGGGAAAAACTGTTTTTT. Encoded protein: CASSDPSGNWEKLFF.

A note on this clone: Compared with germline, one end of the junction differs, possibly owing to a read error. The chain employs TRBV7-8 and TRBJ2-5, with D tentatively TRBD1 (5 bases). Germline values: CDR1 SGHVS, CDR2 FQNEAQ. The CDR3 sequence is 11 residues long. The CDR3 DNA sequence: TGTGCCAGCAGCTTAGAGGGGTGGTCCAACTTC. Protein product: CASSLEGWSNF.